The next 16 T cell receptor beta chains were all read from a single sample in a study of cytomegalovirus exposure and HLA in healthy donors. This PCR relied on a set of 60 Vbeta primers and 13 Jbeta primers. Assay used: immunoSEQ multiplex PCR; TCRdb lists only in-frame clones, some missing. The table includes approximately 82,000 clones, around 9.1% detected once. Sequencing was performed on PBMCs. The receptors come from a man in his sixties in good health and CMV-seropositive.

This clone appeared a few times. This chain joins TRBV28 and TRBJ2-2; D gene ambiguous. CDR3 length: 14 residues. The V end lost 4 bases, the J end lost 2 bases, and 8 bases lay between the germline ends. Germline V gene sequence: CDR1 MDHEN, CDR2 SYDVKM. The CDR3 DNA reads TGTGCCAGCAGTTCAGGAAGAAACACCGGGGAGCTGTTTTTT. As protein: CASSSGRNTGELFF.

The chain carries TRBV28 and TRBJ1-1; TRBD1 matches at 8 bases. Germline V gives CDR1 MDHEN, CDR2 SYDVKM. Trimming cost V 5 bases and J 4 bases; bases outside gene matches: 6. The CDR3 runs 14 residues. The CDR3 DNA follows: TGTGCCAGCAGTATCCACGGACAGGGCACTGAAGCTTTCTTT. As protein: CASSIHGQGTEAFF.

The chain has TRBV19 and TRBJ2-5; 10 nucleotides agree with TRBD1. Germline V CDR1 and CDR2: LNHDA, SQIVND (reference sequence). With V trimmed by 4 bases and J by 4 bases, 6 bases remained unmatched. The CDR3 contains 15 residues. CDR3 loop: CASSNRDRGGETQYF. The CDR3 nucleotides are TGTGCCAGTAGTAACCGGGACAGGGGAGGAGAGACCCAGTACTTC. Supplemented by reference TRBV19 and TRBJ2-5, the full variable domain reads DGGITQSPKYLFRKEGQNVTLSCEQNLNHDAMYWYRQDPGQGLRLIYYSQIVNDFQKGDIAEGYSVSREKKESFPLTVTSAQKNPTAFYLCASSNRDRGGETQYFGPGTRLLVL.

This clone was counted only a few times. The J gene is TRBJ1-2, the V gene TRBV30; 7 bases are shared with TRBD1. CDR1 is GTSNPN, CDR2 SVGIG, per germline (reference sequence). V shed 0 bases, J shed 8 bases, and the junction held 9 bases outside the gene matches. This CDR3 contains 14 residues. The CDR3 DNA follows: TGTGCCTGGAGTGTACAACAGGGGATTGGAGGCTACACCTTC. Encoded protein: CAWSVQQGIGGYTF.

The V call is TRBV10-1, the J call TRBJ1-5; no firm D call. V lost 0 bases and J 14 bases, leaving 17 bases between the germline ends. CDR1 is WNHNN and CDR2 is SYGVQD in the germline V gene (reference sequence). The CDR3 consists of 14 residues. This CDR3 is CASSESFSPHLEHF. DNA of the CDR3: TGCGCCAGCAGTGAGTCCTTTAGTCCTCACCTCGAGCATTTT.

The genes are TRBV7-2 and TRBJ2-5; the D gene is possibly TRBD2 (6 bases). V was trimmed by 1 base and J by 5 bases, leaving 8 bases between them. Germline lookup yields CDR1 SGHTA and CDR2 FQGNSA. This CDR3 has 13 amino acids. The CDR3 region is CASSLGGVETQYF. CDR3 in DNA: TGTGCCAGCAGCTTAGGGGGGGTGGAGACCCAGTACTTC. The entire variable domain, with the rest obtained from reference TRBV7-2 and TRBJ2-5, is as follows: GAGVSQSPSNKVTEKGKDVELRCDPISGHTALYWYRQSLGQGLEFLIYFQGNSAPDKSGLPSDRFSAERTGGSVSTLTIQRTQQEDSAVYLCASSLGGVETQYFGPGTRLLVL.

The chain has TRBV5-6 and TRBJ1-6; tentative D call: TRBD1 (5 bases). The V and J ends lost 2 bases and 6 bases respectively, with 12 bases between them. CDR3 size: 15 residues. Germline CDR1 reads SGHDT; CDR2 reads YYEEEE. CDR3 bases: TGTGCCAGCAGCTTCCGGGGGACGGGTAATTCACCCCTCCACTTT. Protein product: CASSFRGTGNSPLHF.

The rearrangement joins TRBV5-5 to TRBJ1-2; weak D call: TRBD1 (6 bases). Per the germline V gene, CDR1 is SGHKS and CDR2 is YYEKEE (reference sequence). The germline V and J ends were trimmed by 1 base and 0 bases, with 19 bases remaining between them. This CDR3 is 18 amino acids long. CDR3 nucleotide sequence: TGTGCCAGCAGCTTGAGGTTGGCCCCAGGGGCTACTAACTATGGCTACACCTTC. It is translated as CASSLRLAPGATNYGYTF.

This clone occurred many times. V and J are TRBV25-1 and TRBJ2-6; no reliable D call. CDR3 length: 15 residues. V lost 1 base, J lost 2 bases, and 6 bases lay in between. Germline lookup yields CDR1 MGHDK and CDR2 SYGVNS. CDR3 in amino acids: CASSEWATGANVLTF. Here the CDR3 DNA reads TGTGCCAGCAGTGAATGGGCAACTGGGGCCAACGTCCTGACTTTC.

This clone was found a few times. The rearrangement uses TRBV30 and TRBJ1-4; 7 bases line up with TRBD1. Germline CDR1 reads GTSNPN; CDR2 reads SVGIG (reference sequence). CDR3 length: 12 residues. CDR3 residues: CVLLGQRQKLFF. The CDR3 DNA follows: TGTGTCTTGTTGGGACAGAGGCAAAAACTGTTTTTT.

V gene TRBV5-8 combines with J gene TRBJ1-1; maybe TRBD1 (6 bases). The CDR3 loop spans 15 amino acids. V gave up 0 bases and J gave up 4 bases, with 13 bases separating them. Germline V gives CDR1 SGHTS, CDR2 YDEGEE. This CDR3 is CASSLEVLGGTEAFF. In DNA, the CDR3 is TGTGCCAGCAGCTTGGAAGTTCTAGGGGGCACTGAAGCTTTCTTT. The full variable domain, completed using reference TRBV5-8 and TRBJ1-1, is EAGVTQSPTHLIKTRGQQATLRCSPISGHTSVYWYQQALGLGLQFLLWYDEGEERNRGNFPPRFSGRQFPNYSSELNVNALELEDSALYLCASSLEVLGGTEAFFGQGTRLTVV.

This clone showed up just a few times. V usage is TRBV9 and J usage is TRBJ2-3, with D hard to call. The V end lost 0 bases, the J end lost 8 bases, and 19 bases lay between the germline ends. CDR1 is SGDLS, CDR2 YYNGEE, per germline. The CDR3 sequence is 16 residues long. The CDR3, as DNA: TGTGCCAGCAGCGTAGACGCAGACTCAATTAGTGGTACGCAGTATTTT. Translating it yields CASSVDADSISGTQYF.

The chain carries TRBV27 and TRBJ2-5; perhaps TRBD2 as D (5 bases). Germline V gives CDR1 MNHEY, CDR2 SMNVEV (reference sequence). Trimming took off 3 bases at V and 5 bases at J, with 10 bases between the two ends. The length of the CDR3 is 13 residues. CDR3 residues: CASSFSRGETQYF. The CDR3 DNA reads TGTGCCAGCAGTTTTAGCCGAGGGGAGACCCAGTACTTC.

This clone was found a few times. The V gene is TRBV5-1, the J gene TRBJ2-3; 7 bases match TRBD2. Trimming took 5 bases from V and 0 from J; bases not matched to a gene: 9. Germline CDR1 and CDR2: SGHRS and YFSETQ. This CDR3 has 16 residues. This CDR3 is CASSPGGTTSTDTQYF. For the CDR3, the DNA is TGCGCCAGCAGTCCCGGGGGGACCACAAGCACAGATACGCAGTATTTT.

This clone was found a few times. J is TRBJ2-3 and V is TRBV10-3; 9 bases are shared with TRBD2. The CDR3 covers 13 residues. Looked up from germline, CDR1 is ENHRY and CDR2 is SYGVKD. V was pared by 11 bases and J by 4 bases, with 7 bases of the junction left unmatched. The CDR3 protein is CAGREGGSDTQYF. The CDR3 bases are TGTGCCGGGCGGGAGGGCGGATCAGATACGCAGTATTTT.

The gene calls are TRBV18 and TRBJ2-5, with 9 nucleotides matching TRBD2. The CDR3 runs to 15 residues. Germline V gene lookup returns CDR1 KGHSH and CDR2 LQKENI. V was clipped by 0 bases and J by 1 base; unmatched bases: 0. The CDR3 DNA reads as TGTGCCAGCTCACCACCAGCGGGGGGCCAAGAGACCCAGTACTTC. Residues: CASSPPAGGQETQYF.